These T cell receptor beta chains were read from a single sample in a study of cytomegalovirus exposure and HLA in healthy donors. Sequencing used immunoSEQ multiplex PCR; TCRdb keeps in-frame clones, though not all of them. Among about 130,000 clones listed, just under 75% were seen once. Material for sequencing was PBMCs. These receptors were collected from a middle-aged man in good health and CMV-seropositive. The CDR3 runs from the conserved cysteine through the conserved F or W. A D gene is named only where the DNA matches it firmly.

CDR3aa,v_gene,d_gene,j_gene,len
CASSQAPGQGYNEQFF,TRBV4-1,TRBD1,TRBJ2-1,16
CASSRSSGRSYNEQFF,TRBV19,TRBD2,TRBJ2-1,16
CASSPRQGDYEQYF,TRBV2,TRBD1,TRBJ2-7,14
CASSSGNRRNTGELFF,TRBV7-2,.,TRBJ2-2,16
CASSKADSRETQYF,TRBV21-1,.,TRBJ2-5,14
CASSLGLMSRAYEQYF,TRBV7-8,.,TRBJ2-7,16
CASSVEREYNNEQFF,TRBV9,TRBD2,TRBJ2-1,15
CASSSPTREAFF,TRBV27,.,TRBJ1-1,12
CASTPTGEPYNEQFF,TRBV2,.,TRBJ2-1,15
CAWSTGLSPLHF,TRBV30,.,TRBJ1-6,12
CASSHRNSRIMGQYF,TRBV7-9,.,TRBJ2-7,15
CASRRTGGLETQYF,TRBV27,TRBD1,TRBJ2-5,14
CASSANARAGSVGDQPQHF,TRBV7-6,.,TRBJ1-5,19
CASSLQGRQRYNEQFF,TRBV5-6,.,TRBJ2-1,16